A selection of T cell receptor beta chains follows, all from one sample in a study of blood T cell repertoires in COVID-19. Using immunoSEQ multiplex PCR, the repertoire was profiled, and TCRdb retains in-frame clones only, with some absent. The sample has 37,000 or so clones; roughly 90% are singletons. The sequenced sample consisted of peripheral blood. Receptor source: a man aged 55 to 70 with active COVID-19. Both conserved end residues are trimmed from each CDR3.

SVLMGGWGEAF TRBJ1-1 TRBV29-1
ASKGASGSFPNQETQY TRBJ2-5 TRBV2
ATRRWTSGRGTDTQY TRBJ2-3 TRBV2
ASSYVPGRADEQY TRBJ2-7 TRBV6-2/TRBV6-3
ASSLEGALGNTIY TRBJ1-3 TRBV7-6
ASSPGTGGYNEQF TRBJ2-1 TRBV7-7
ASSPDRDRRQETQY TRBJ2-5 TRBV5-4
ASSPTGGTSGSNEQF TRBJ2-1 TRBV18
ASSLTTGGTEAF TRBJ1-1 TRBV5-1
ASSLWGTTTSSEQY TRBJ2-7 TRBV7-8
ASSLSNSDTHNSPLH TRBJ1-6 TRBV27
ASSDRERTQY TRBJ2-5 TRBV2
ASRRTGANIQY TRBJ2-4 TRBV3-1/TRBV3-2
ASSSLLAGKYEQY TRBJ2-7 TRBV13
ATSTGAQPQH TRBJ1-5 TRBV24-1
ASSQDRLAGRTGELF TRBJ2-2 TRBV3-1/TRBV3-2
ASMTRTSGRYEQY TRBJ2-7 TRBV28